The 17 T cell receptor beta chains below were found in one sample sequenced in a study of cytomegalovirus exposure and HLA in healthy donors. Libraries were prepared by immunoSEQ multiplex PCR; TCRdb keeps only in-frame clonotypes and omits some of them. The sample consists of roughly 200,000 clones, approximately 78% of them appearing once. The sample was PBMCs. These receptors originate from a woman aged 25 to 45 in good health and CMV-seronegative.

The chain uses TRBV19 and TRBJ2-7; 9 bases are shared with TRBD2. Trimming cost V 5 bases and J 0 bases; bases outside gene matches: 5. Per germline, CDR1 LNHDA and CDR2 SQIVND (reference sequence). This CDR3 region has 15 residues. The CDR3 sequence: CASSPSGDSSYEQYF. DNA of the CDR3: TGTGCCAGTAGTCCTAGCGGGGATAGCTCCTACGAGCAGTACTTC.

This clone was detected ten times or more. CDR3 DNA: TGTGCCAGCAGTCCCGGCGGGGGTGTGGGCGGCTACACCTTC. Translating it yields CASSPGGGVGGYTF. This rearrangement joins TRBV28 to TRBJ1-2; D is perhaps TRBD1 (5 bases). CDR3 length equals 14 residues. Between the trimmed V and J ends, which lost 5 bases and 8 bases, there was a span of 18 bases. Germline V gene sequence: CDR1 MDHEN, CDR2 SYDVKM.

The chain is built from TRBV5-6 and TRBJ2-5, with a weak D call TRBD1 (5 bases). The V gene lost 4 bases and the J gene lost 5 bases, with 18 bases spanning the gap. The V gene's germline CDR1 is SGHDT and CDR2 YYEEEE. CDR3 length: 15 amino acids. The CDR3 bases are TGTGCCAGCAGCCCTCCCGGTGCAGGGCAGGAGACCCAGTACTTC. This gives the protein CASSPPGAGQETQYF.

The chain couples TRBV7-9 to TRBJ1-2; D uncertain. The CDR3 length is 15 residues. Germline CDR1 and CDR2: SEHNR and FQNEAQ (reference sequence). The V end was cut by 0 bases, the J end by 4 bases, with 12 bases between. The CDR3 loop reads CASSLALRPGYGYTF. The CDR3 region has the DNA TGTGCCAGCAGCTTAGCCTTGCGTCCCGGCTATGGCTACACCTTC.

V gene TRBV9 combines with J gene TRBJ1-1; D is perhaps TRBD1 (5 bases). Germline V gene lookup returns CDR1 SGDLS and CDR2 YYNGEE. Trimming shortened V by 4 bases and J by 4 bases, and 17 bases separated the two germline ends. The length of the CDR3 is 15 residues. The CDR3 spells CASSPTGRGGTEAFF. The CDR3, as DNA: TGTGCCAGCAGCCCTACGGGACGGGGGGGCACTGAAGCTTTCTTT. Drawing the rest from reference TRBV9 and TRBJ1-1, the complete variable domain is DSGVTQTPKHLITATGQRVTLRCSPRSGDLSVYWYQQSLDQGLQFLIQYYNGEERAKGNILERFSAQQFPDLHSELNLSSLELGDSALYFCASSPTGRGGTEAFFGQGTRLTVV.

The chain links TRBV14 to TRBJ1-3; a possible D gene is TRBD1 (5 bases). Trimming took off 4 bases at V and 0 bases at J, with 10 bases between the two ends. This CDR3 region has 15 residues. Germline V gives CDR1 SGHDN, CDR2 FVKESK. CDR3 amino acids: CASSRWTFSGNTIYF. The CDR3 coding sequence is TGTGCCAGCAGCCGGTGGACATTCTCTGGAAACACCATATATTTT.

The V gene is TRBV5-1, the J gene TRBJ1-2; TRBD1 aligns across 9 bases. Germline V CDR1 and CDR2: SGHRS, YFSETQ. This CDR3 has 14 amino acids. J gave up 7 bases and V 0 bases, and 4 bases lay outside the gene matches. CDR3 DNA sequence: TGCGCCAGCAGCTTGGCGGGACAGGGCTCTGGCTACACCTTC. Protein sequence: CASSLAGQGSGYTF.

The V call is TRBV5-5, the J call TRBJ2-1; 13 nucleotides align to TRBD2. This CDR3 region has 17 residues. Germline CDR1 is SGHKS and CDR2 is YYEKEE (reference sequence). V lost 3 bases, J lost 10 bases, and 13 bases stayed unmatched. The CDR3 nucleotides read TGTGCCAGCAGCTCAATTCTTACTAGCGGGAGGGTACACGAGCAGTTCTTC. It specifies CASSSILTSGRVHEQFF. Looking up the rest from reference TRBV5-5 and TRBJ2-1 gives the full variable domain: DAGVTQSPTHLIKTRGQQVTLRCSPISGHKSVSWYQQVLGQGPQFIFQYYEKEERGRGNFPDRFSARQFPNYSSELNVNALLLGDSALYLCASSSILTSGRVHEQFFGPGTRLTVL.

This clone showed up just a few times. The chain joins TRBV28 to TRBJ1-6, with 8 bases identical to TRBD1. The germline gives CDR1 MDHEN, CDR2 SYDVKM. V lost 5 bases to trimming and J lost 11 bases; unmatched junction nucleotides: 5. The CDR3 runs to 13 residues. The CDR3 nucleotides read TGTGCCAGCAGTCCCGGGACAGGTCCACCCCTCCACTTT. Amino acids: CASSPGTGPPLHF.

This chain joins TRBV28 and TRBJ1-2, with 8 bases lining up with TRBD1. Trimming removed 6 bases from V and 3 bases from J; junction bases left unmatched: 9. The germline gives CDR1 MDHEN, CDR2 SYDVKM. The CDR3 covers 15 residues. The CDR3 region is CASRSTGDGDYGYTF. Written as DNA, the CDR3 is TGTGCCAGCAGATCGACAGGGGACGGTGACTATGGCTACACCTTC.

This chain uses TRBV6-1 with TRBJ1-1, with a weak D call TRBD1 (6 bases). This CDR3 comprises 14 residues. The germline gives CDR1 MNHNS, CDR2 SASEGT. Trimming shortened V by 7 bases and J by 6 bases, and 18 bases separated the two germline ends. The CDR3 spells CASTEQGRRAEAFF. CDR3 nucleotide sequence: TGTGCCAGCACCGAACAGGGAAGGCGGGCTGAAGCTTTCTTT.

The chain has TRBV10-3 and TRBJ1-1; 8 bases fit TRBD1. Germline loops: CDR1 ENHRY, CDR2 SYGVKD. Trimming cost V 5 bases and J 1 base; bases outside gene matches: 6. The CDR3 is 15 residues long. The CDR3 protein is CAISPTGEWNTEAFF. The CDR3, as DNA: TGTGCCATCAGTCCGACAGGGGAATGGAACACTGAAGCTTTCTTT.

This clone was detected only once. V is TRBV2 and J is TRBJ2-3; the match to TRBD2 covers 8 bases. Per the germline V gene, CDR1 is SNHLY and CDR2 is FYNNEI. This CDR3 contains 15 residues. V shed 3 bases and J 6 bases; nucleotides not matched to a gene: 8. CDR3 region: CASSERRGGFDTQYF. As DNA, the CDR3 is TGTGCCAGCAGTGAGCGACGGGGGGGCTTCGATACGCAGTATTTT.

The chain combines TRBV7-9 with TRBJ1-3, with 7 bases aligning to TRBD1. J lost 0 bases, V lost 1 base, and 6 bases had no gene match. Per germline, CDR1 SEHNR and CDR2 FQNEAQ (reference sequence). The CDR3 totals 17 residues. The CDR3 region has the DNA TGTGCCAGCAGCTTAGGGGACAGCGGTAACTCTGGAAACACCATATATTTT. This sequence encodes CASSLGDSGNSGNTIYF.

The rearrangement uses TRBV27 and TRBJ2-7; maybe TRBD1 (6 bases). Germline CDR1 and CDR2: MNHEY and SMNVEV (reference sequence). Trimming took 4 bases from V and 6 from J, leaving 16 bases between them. The CDR3 consists of 14 residues. CDR3 sequence reads: CASSSGATASEQYF. The DNA for the CDR3 is TGTGCCAGCAGTTCAGGGGCGACAGCGAGCGAGCAGTACTTC.

This sequence joins TRBV11-2 and TRBJ2-3; D is unclear. The CDR3 is made up of 13 amino acids. V dropped 1 base and J dropped 6 bases, with 8 bases sitting between them. Germline CDR1 is SGHAT and CDR2 is FQNNGV. The CDR3 reads CASSLGVRDTQYF. CDR3 coding DNA: TGTGCCAGCAGCTTAGGTGTGCGGGATACGCAGTATTTT. The complete variable domain, with remaining parts taken from reference TRBV11-2 and TRBJ2-3, reads EAGVAQSPRYKIIEKRQSVAFWCNPISGHATLYWYQQILGQGPKLLIQFQNNGVVDDSQLPKDRFSAERLKGVDSTLKIQPAKLEDSAVYLCASSLGVRDTQYFGPGTRLTVL.

The J gene is TRBJ2-3, the V gene TRBV5-1; D remains unclear. Germline V gives CDR1 SGHRS, CDR2 YFSETQ. V was shortened by 2 bases and J by 2 bases, with 9 bases between the two germline ends. CDR3 length: 14 amino acids. The CDR3 spells CASSFNRPTDTQYF. DNA for the CDR3: TGCGCCAGCAGCTTTAACAGACCCACAGATACGCAGTATTTT.